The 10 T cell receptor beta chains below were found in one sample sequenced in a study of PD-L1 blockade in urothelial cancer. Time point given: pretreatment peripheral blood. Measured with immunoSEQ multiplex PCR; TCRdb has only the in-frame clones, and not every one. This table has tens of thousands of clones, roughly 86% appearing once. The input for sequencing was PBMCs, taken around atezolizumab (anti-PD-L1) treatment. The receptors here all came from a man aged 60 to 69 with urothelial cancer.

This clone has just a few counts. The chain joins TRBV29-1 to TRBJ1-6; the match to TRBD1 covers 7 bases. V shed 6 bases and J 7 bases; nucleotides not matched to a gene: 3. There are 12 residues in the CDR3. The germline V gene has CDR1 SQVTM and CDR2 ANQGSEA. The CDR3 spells CSVGDRNSPLHF. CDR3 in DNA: TGCAGCGTGGGGGACAGAAATTCACCCCTCCACTTT. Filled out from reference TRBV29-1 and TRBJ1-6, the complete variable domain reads SAVISQKPSRDICQRGTSLTIQCQVDSQVTMMFWYRQQPGQSLTLIATANQGSEATYESGFVIDKFPISRPNLTFSTLTVSNMSPEDSSIYLCSVGDRNSPLHFGNGTRLTVT.

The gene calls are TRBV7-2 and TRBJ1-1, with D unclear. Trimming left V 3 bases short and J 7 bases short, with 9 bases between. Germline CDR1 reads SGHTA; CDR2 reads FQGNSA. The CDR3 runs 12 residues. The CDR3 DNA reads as TGTGCCAGCAGCTTTGAAGGACTTGAAGCTTTCTTT. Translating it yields CASSFEGLEAFF.

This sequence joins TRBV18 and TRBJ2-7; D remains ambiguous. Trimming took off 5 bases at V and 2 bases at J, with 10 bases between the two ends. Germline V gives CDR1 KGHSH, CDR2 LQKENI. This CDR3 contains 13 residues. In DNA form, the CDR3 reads TGTGCCAGCTCAGCGGCAGCGACCTACGAGCAGTACTTC. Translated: CASSAAATYEQYF.

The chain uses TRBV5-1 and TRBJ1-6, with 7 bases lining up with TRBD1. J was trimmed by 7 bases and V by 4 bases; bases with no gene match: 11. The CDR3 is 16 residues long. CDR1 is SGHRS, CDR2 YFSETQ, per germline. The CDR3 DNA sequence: TGCGCCAGCAGCCGATTCACAGGGGATTTGAATTCACCCCTCCACTTT. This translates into CASSRFTGDLNSPLHF.

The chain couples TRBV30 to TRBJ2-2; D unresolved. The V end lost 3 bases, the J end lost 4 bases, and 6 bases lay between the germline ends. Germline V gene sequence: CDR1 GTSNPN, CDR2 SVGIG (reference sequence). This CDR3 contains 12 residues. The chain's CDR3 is CAWSVFTGELFF. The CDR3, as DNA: TGTGCCTGGAGCGTATTCACCGGGGAGCTGTTTTTT.

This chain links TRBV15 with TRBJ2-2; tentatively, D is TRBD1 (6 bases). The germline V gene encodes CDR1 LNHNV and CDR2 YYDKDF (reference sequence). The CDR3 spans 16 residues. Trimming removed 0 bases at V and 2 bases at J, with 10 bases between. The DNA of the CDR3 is TGTGCCACCAGCAGAGATAGGGACACCAACACCGGGGAGCTGTTTTTT. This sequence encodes CATSRDRDTNTGELFF. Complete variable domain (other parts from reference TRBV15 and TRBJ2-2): DAMVIQNPRYQVTQFGKPVTLSCSQTLNHNVMYWYQQKSSQAPKLLFHYYDKDFNNEADTPDNFQSRRPNTSFCFLDIRSPGLGDTAMYLCATSRDRDTNTGELFFGEGSRLTVL.

The CDR3 is CASSLYRGGETQYF. The CDR3 DNA is TGCGCCAGCAGCTTATACAGGGGTGGGGAGACCCAGTACTTC. The chain recombines TRBV5-1 with TRBJ2-5, with 7 bases identical to TRBD1. The trim removed 2 bases at V and 5 bases at J, leaving 6 bases unmatched. Germline lookup yields CDR1 SGHRS and CDR2 YFSETQ. The CDR3 extends over 14 amino acids.

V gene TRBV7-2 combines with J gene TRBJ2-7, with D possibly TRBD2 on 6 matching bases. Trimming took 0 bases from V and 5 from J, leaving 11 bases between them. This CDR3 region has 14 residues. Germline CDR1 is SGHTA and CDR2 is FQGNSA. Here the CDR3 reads CASSLAGGPDEQYF. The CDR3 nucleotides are TGTGCCAGCAGCTTAGCGGGGGGTCCGGACGAGCAGTACTTC.

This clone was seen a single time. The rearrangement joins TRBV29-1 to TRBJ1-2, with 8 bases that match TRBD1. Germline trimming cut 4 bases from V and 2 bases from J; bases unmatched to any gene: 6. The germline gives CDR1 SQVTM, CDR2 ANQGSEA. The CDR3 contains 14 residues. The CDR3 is CSVVRQGTNYGYTF. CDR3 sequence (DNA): TGCAGCGTTGTGAGACAGGGGACCAACTATGGCTACACCTTC.

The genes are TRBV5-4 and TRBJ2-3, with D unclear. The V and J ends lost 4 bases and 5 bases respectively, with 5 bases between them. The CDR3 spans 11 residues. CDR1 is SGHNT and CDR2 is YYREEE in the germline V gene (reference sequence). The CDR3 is CASSARDTQYF. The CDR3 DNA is TGTGCCAGCAGCGCGCGAGATACGCAGTATTTT.